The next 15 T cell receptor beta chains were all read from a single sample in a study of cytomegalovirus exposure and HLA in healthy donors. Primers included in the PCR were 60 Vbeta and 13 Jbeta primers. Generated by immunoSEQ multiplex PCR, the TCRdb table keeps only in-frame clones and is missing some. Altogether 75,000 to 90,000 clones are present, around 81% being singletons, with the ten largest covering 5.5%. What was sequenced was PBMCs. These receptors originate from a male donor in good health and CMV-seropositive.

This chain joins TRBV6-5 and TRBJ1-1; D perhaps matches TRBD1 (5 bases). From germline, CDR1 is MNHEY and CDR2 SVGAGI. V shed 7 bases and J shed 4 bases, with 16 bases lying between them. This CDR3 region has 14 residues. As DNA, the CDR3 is TGTGCCAGCACCGACTCTCAGGGCTTCACTGAAGCTTTCTTT. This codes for CASTDSQGFTEAFF.

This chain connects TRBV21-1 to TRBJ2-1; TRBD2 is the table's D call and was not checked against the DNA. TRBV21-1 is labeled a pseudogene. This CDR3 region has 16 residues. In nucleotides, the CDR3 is TGTGCCAGCAGCAAAGTAACGGGACTCCCCTACAATGAGCAGTTCTTC. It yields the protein CASSKVTGLPYNEQFF.

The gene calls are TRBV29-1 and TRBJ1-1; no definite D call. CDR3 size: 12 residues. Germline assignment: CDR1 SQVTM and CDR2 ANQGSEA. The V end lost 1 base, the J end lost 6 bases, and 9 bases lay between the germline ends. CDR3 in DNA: TGCAGCGTTGAAGCCGAGTCCCCTGAAGCTTTCTTT. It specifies CSVEAESPEAFF.

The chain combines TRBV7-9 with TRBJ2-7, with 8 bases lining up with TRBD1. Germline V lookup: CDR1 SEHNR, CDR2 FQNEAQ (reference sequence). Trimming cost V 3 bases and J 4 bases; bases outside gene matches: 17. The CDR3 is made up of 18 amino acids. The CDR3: CASSFYPGQATLGYEQYF. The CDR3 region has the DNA TGTGCCAGCAGCTTTTACCCGGGACAGGCTACACTGGGTTACGAGCAGTACTTC.

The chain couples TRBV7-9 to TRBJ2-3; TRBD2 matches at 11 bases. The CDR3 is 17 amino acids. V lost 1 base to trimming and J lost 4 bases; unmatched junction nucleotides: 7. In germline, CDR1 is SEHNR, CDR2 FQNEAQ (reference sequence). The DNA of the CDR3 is TGTGCCAGCAGCTTAGTGATAGCGGGGGGGTTGGCAGATACGCAGTATTTT. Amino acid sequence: CASSLVIAGGLADTQYF.

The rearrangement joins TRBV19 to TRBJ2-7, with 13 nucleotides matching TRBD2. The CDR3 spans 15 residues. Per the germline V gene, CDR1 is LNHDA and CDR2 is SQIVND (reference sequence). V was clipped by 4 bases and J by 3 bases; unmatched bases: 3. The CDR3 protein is CASSKTSGGLYEQYF. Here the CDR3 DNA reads TGTGCCAGTAGTAAGACTAGCGGGGGGCTCTACGAGCAGTACTTC. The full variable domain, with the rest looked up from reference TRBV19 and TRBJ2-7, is DGGITQSPKYLFRKEGQNVTLSCEQNLNHDAMYWYRQDPGQGLRLIYYSQIVNDFQKGDIAEGYSVSREKKESFPLTVTSAQKNPTAFYLCASSKTSGGLYEQYFGPGTRLTVT.

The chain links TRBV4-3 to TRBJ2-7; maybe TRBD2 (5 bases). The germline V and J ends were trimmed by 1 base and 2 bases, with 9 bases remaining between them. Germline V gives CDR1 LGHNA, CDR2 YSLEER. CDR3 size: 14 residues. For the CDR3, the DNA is TGCGCCAGCAGCCAAGTAGACGGGGCCTACGAGCAGTACTTC. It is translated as CASSQVDGAYEQYF.

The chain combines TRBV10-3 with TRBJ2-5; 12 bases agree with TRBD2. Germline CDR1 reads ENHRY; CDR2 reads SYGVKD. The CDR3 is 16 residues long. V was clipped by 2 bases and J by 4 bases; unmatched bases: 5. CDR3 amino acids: CAISEPSGRASETQYF. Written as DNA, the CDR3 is TGTGCCATCAGTGAGCCTAGCGGGAGGGCCTCAGAGACCCAGTACTTC.

As DNA, the CDR3 is TGCGCCAGCAGCTTGACTGATTCTAACTATGGCTACACCTTC. Protein product: CASSLTDSNYGYTF. This sequence joins TRBV5-1 and TRBJ1-2; D is ambiguous. The CDR3 length is 14 residues. V lost 1 base and J lost 0, with 7 bases in between. Germline V CDR1 and CDR2: SGHRS, YFSETQ.

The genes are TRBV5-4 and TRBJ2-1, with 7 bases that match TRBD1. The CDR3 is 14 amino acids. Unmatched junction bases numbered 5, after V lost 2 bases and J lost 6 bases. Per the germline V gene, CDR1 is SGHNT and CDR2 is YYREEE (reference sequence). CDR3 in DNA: TGTGCCAGCAGCTTAGGGGACAGAATCAATGAGCAGTTCTTC. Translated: CASSLGDRINEQFF.

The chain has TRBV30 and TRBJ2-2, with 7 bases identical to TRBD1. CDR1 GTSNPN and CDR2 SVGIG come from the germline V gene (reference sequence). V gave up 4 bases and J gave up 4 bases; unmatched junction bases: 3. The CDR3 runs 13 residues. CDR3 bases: TGTGCCTGGATACAGGGGTTCACCGGGGAGCTGTTTTTT. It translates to CAWIQGFTGELFF.

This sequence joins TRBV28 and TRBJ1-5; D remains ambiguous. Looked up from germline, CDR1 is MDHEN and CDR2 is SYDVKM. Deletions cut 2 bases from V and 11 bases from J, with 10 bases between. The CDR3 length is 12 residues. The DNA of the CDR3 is TGTGCCAGCAGTTTAAAAGTCACAGCCCAGCATTTT. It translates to CASSLKVTAQHF.

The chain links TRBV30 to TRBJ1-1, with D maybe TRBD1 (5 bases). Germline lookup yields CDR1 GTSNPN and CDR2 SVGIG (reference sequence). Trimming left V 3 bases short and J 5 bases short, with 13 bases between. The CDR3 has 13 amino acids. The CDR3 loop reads CAWRRQQATEAFF. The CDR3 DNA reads TGTGCCTGGAGAAGGCAACAGGCTACTGAAGCTTTCTTT. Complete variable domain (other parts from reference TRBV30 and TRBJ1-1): SQTIHQWPATLVQPVGSPLSLECTVEGTSNPNLYWYRQAAGRGLQLLFYSVGIGQISSEVPQNLSASRPQDRQFILSSKKLLLSDSGFYLCAWRRQQATEAFFGQGTRLTVV.

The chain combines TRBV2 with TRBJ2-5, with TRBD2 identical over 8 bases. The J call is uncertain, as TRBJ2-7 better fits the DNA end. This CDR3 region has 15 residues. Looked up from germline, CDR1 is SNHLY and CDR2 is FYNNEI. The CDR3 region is CASSVLGLAQSEQYF. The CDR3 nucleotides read TGTGCCAGCAGTGTACTTGGACTAGCTCAGTCCGAGCAGTACTTC.

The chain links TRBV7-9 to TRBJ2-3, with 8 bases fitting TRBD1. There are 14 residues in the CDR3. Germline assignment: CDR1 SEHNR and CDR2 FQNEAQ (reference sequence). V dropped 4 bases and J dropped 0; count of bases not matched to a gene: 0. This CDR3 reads CASSWTGSTDTQYF. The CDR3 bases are TGTGCCAGCAGCTGGACAGGGAGCACAGATACGCAGTATTTT.